The T cell receptor beta chain under discussion was sequenced for a study of cytomegalovirus exposure and HLA in healthy donors. CDR3 length: 16 residues. CDR1 and CDR2 (germline): MGHRA, YSYEKL. The V gene end was trimmed by 0 bases and the J gene end by 10 bases; junction bases not matched to a gene: 4. 13 Jbeta primers and 60 Vbeta primers were used for the PCR. Assay used: immunoSEQ multiplex PCR; TCRdb lists only in-frame clones, some missing. The repertoire holds approximately 130,000 clones, with about 86% as singletons. Sequenced: PBMCs. The TCR comes from a woman under 40 in good health and CMV-seronegative. The J gene is TRBJ1-6, the V gene TRBV4-1; 12 nucleotides line up with TRBD1. The CDR3 DNA is TGCGCCAGCAGCCAAGAGGGACAGGGGGCGAAGTCACCCCTCCACTTT. This translates into CASSQEGQGAKSPLHF.